This TCR beta chain was identified during a study of blood T cell repertoires in COVID-19. This clone appeared a single time. Participant ages covered about 18 to 100 years across 24 US areas. Cohorts were determined from participant-reported clinical history. A case of COVID-19 had been met by exposed participants within 2 weeks before study entry. CDR3 length: 15 residues. Unmatched junction bases numbered 10, after V lost 10 bases and J lost 2 bases. Germline V gene data show CDR1 as SEHNR and CDR2 as FQNEAQ (reference sequence). Original methodology: Amplification of reference gene primers was used by the study to estimate nucleated cell counts. Here immunoSEQ multiplex PCR was the method, and the copy in TCRdb shows in-frame clones only, minus some. V, J and clone size derive from that table, while D and trimming were established from the DNA sequence. Here the sample spans 300,000 or so clones, roughly 90% being singletons.

This sequence was found in a woman aged 50 to 60 who had been exposed to COVID-19. The sequenced sample consisted of PBMCs or T cells enriched from blood (not recorded which). The genes are TRBV7-9 and TRBJ2-2; 7 nucleotides align to TRBD1. CDR3: CAIQGDTVNTGELFF. Here the CDR3 DNA reads TGTGCCATTCAGGGGGACACGGTAAACACCGGGGAGCTGTTTTTT.